Listed here is a single T cell receptor beta chain. No antigen is known for it. Sequencing used immunoSEQ multiplex PCR; TCRdb keeps in-frame clones, though not all of them. This table holds about 120,000 clones, around 92% found once. This entry belongs to a study of T cell responses to AZD1222 COVID-19 vaccine. The overall study: Investigators merged groups given second doses at roughly 4 or roughly 12 weeks. Study results and limitations: The number of AZD1222 recipients seropositive at baseline was only 5 to 7. Regions left unmutated in variants are reportedly the target of nearly half of spike-specific TCRs. Donor demographics were predominantly white British with a female majority; clonal diversity may be underestimated.

The CDR3 has 13 residues. Germline lookup yields CDR1 KGHSH and CDR2 LQKENI. V lost 6 bases, J lost 2 bases, and 10 bases lay in between. Sequencing used peripheral blood, obtained on day 0 of AZD1222 vaccination. The clonotype comes from an adult in good health. This chain joins TRBV18 and TRBJ1-1, with D unclear. The CDR3 sequence: CASSPLDNTEAFF. In DNA form, the CDR3 reads TGTGCCAGCTCGCCCCTAGATAACACTGAAGCTTTCTTT.